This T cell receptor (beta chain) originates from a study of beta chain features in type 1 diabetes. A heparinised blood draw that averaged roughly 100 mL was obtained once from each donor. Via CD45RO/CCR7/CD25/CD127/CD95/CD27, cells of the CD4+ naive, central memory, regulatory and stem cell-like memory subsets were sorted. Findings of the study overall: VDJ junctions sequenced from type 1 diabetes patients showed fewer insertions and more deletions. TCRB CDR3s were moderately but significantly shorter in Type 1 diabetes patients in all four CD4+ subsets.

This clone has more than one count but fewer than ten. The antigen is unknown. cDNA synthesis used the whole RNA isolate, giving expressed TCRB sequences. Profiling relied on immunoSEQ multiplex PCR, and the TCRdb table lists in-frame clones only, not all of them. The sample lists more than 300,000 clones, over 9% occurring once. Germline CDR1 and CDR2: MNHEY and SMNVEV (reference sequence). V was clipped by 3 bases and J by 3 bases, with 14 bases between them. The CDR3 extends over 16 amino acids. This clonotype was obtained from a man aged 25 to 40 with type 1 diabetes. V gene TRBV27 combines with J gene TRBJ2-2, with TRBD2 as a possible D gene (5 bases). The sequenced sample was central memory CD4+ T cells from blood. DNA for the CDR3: TGTGCCAGCAGTTTTCGACCTACTAGAGACACCGGGGAGCTGTTTTTT. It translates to CASSFRPTRDTGELFF.